This section outlines one T cell receptor beta chain sequence together with its context. Its antigen is still unknown. Within one base of it there is no much larger clone, and no base qualities were kept. TCRbeta CDR3 regions were amplified from genomic DNA using the immunoSEQ Assay, a bias-controlled multiplex PCR. As for the original processing: Within the assay, amplification of reference gene primers was used to estimate how many nucleated cells each sample contained. To quantify the absolute abundance of each unique TCRbeta CDR3 rearrangement, sequence reads were collapsed and filtered. Productive Simpson clonality was computed per sample as the square root of Simpson's diversity index over productive rearrangements. The table comes from immuneACCESS by way of TCRdb, which keeps in-frame sequences with V and J called. Part of the clones is missing from these tables; in studies checked, under half for an unresolved V gene and the rest for unknown reasons. The V and J calls and clone size are taken from that table; D and trimming were inferred from the DNA. The table for this sample lists about half a million clones; roughly nine tenths of them were counted only once. The ten top clones hold 6.5% to 9.5% of the sample.

The data belong to a study of blood T cell repertoires in COVID-19 (dated by TCRdb to the early 2020s). Background for the entire study: The collaborator samples originated in the United States, Italy and Spain and spanned the acute and convalescent phases of COVID-19. The material from the prospective study consisted of cDNA or gDNA derived from T cells, B-cell-depleted T cells, or PBMCs. Subjects who had been exposed to COVID-19, were actively infected with it, or had recovered from it provided the deeply sampled blood TCRbeta repertoires that made up the dataset. The repertoires were made available in a free public database intended to serve as a resource for research on the immune response to SARS-CoV-2. The samples were drawn from the first 160 participants of the ongoing ImmuneRACE study and from over 950 subjects provided by 6 global collaborators. Nearly every sample came with metadata listing a de-identified subject ID, COVID-19 status, age in years and sex. HLA class I and class II types, where available, came from metadata supplied by the sample provider rather than from assay-based typing. The full study reports these points: Clinical and demographic metadata were provided uncurated, with the amount varying by source and participant.

Enrolling through a virtual design, the prospective study's participants ranged in age from roughly 18 to 100 years and lived across roughly 23 United States geographic areas. In the prospective study, participants were assigned to cohorts based on the clinical history participants reported in a screening survey and a study questionnaire. Recovered participants in ImmuneRACE Cohort 3 were defined by two consecutive negative NP/OP PCR tests, clearance by a healthcare professional, or resolution of symptoms. Mobile phlebotomists in the prospective study collected whole blood, serum and a nasopharyngeal or oropharyngeal swab from every participant. Prospective study participants could optionally give additional blood draws and questionnaires over a roughly 2-month period. Before DNA extraction, blood samples from the prospective study were shipped at room temperature or frozen. Trimming leaves V shorter by 1 base and J shorter by 4 bases, with the junction holding 2 bases beyond the gene matches. Its CDR3 holds 14 amino acids, cysteine through phenylalanine. The kept DNA is CDR3 alone, 42 bases in frame from the first base. CDR1 and CDR2, per the germline V gene, are SNHLY and FYNNEI.

The source material was PBMCs or T cells enriched from blood (not recorded which). The clonotype was recovered from a woman in her sixties or seventies who had recovered from COVID-19. The chain links TRBV2 with TRBJ2-7, and 9 junctional nucleotides match TRBD2. The DNA reads as follows: TGTGCCAGCAGTGAAGGCGGGGGGGCGTACGAGCAGTACTTC. Its product reads: CASSEGGGAYEQYF.